The 27 T cell receptor beta chains reported below all come from one sample, sequenced in a study of post-analysis software for immune sequencing data (dated by TCRdb to 2013 to 2016). The study at large found these results: Significantly higher frequencies in patients than in controls were found for roughly 5 TRBV segments, including TRBV5-6, TRBV5-1 and TRBV20-1.

Their recognized antigens are unknown. Receptors were amplified or captured by PCR. The listed sequencing device is Illumina HiSeq 2500. To reduce PCR and sequencing biases, unique molecular identifiers were built into the TCR beta cDNA libraries. TCRdb's own reprocessing of the public reads used fastp at Q25 and MiXCR and kept productive beta chains. Entries are consolidated by CDR3 protein sequence, retaining the most common genes and DNA. For this sample the table gives around 710,000 distinct CDR3 sequences, of which roughly 50% were detected only once. The top ten clones comprise just under 5% of the sample. The material sequenced was blood. Receptors originate from a girl aged 5-17 years with multiple sclerosis.

The chain uses TRBV20-1 and TRBJ2-3; D possibly corresponds to TRBD2 (6 bases). Looked up from germline, CDR1 is DFQATT and CDR2 is SNEGSKA (reference sequence). Trimming shortened V by 3 bases and J by 3 bases, and 13 bases separated the two germline ends. This CDR3 contains 14 residues. This CDR3 reads CSASSGLLTDTQYF. The CDR3 DNA reads as TGCAGTGCTAGCTCGGGACTCCTAACAGATACGCAGTATTTT.

This chain uses TRBV5-5 with TRBJ1-5; D is undetermined. The CDR3 contains 14 residues. CDR1 is SGHKS and CDR2 is YYEKEE in the germline V gene (reference sequence). The V and J ends lost 3 bases and 4 bases respectively, with 11 bases between them. The CDR3 sequence is CASSWDGYNQPQHF. The CDR3 DNA follows: TGTGCCAGCAGCTGGGATGGGTATAATCAGCCCCAGCATTTT.

This clonotype was detected ten times or more. V usage is TRBV29-1 and J usage is TRBJ2-3; D gene ambiguous. CDR1 SQVTM and CDR2 ANQGSEA come from the germline V gene. Trimming cost V 7 bases and J 6 bases, with 8 bases left between them. CDR3 length equals 10 residues. The CDR3 DNA follows: TGCAGCGGTCGATGGGATACGCAGTATTTT. Its protein product is CSGRWDTQYF.

The V and J genes are TRBV20-1 and TRBJ2-1; TRBD2 agrees at 8 bases. V dropped 1 base and J dropped 7; count of bases not matched to a gene: 12. Germline V CDR1 and CDR2: DFQATT, SNEGSKA (reference sequence). The CDR3 totals 16 residues. This CDR3 reads CSARAVGIAGRNEQFF. For the CDR3, the DNA is TGCAGTGCTAGAGCCGTCGGGATAGCGGGAAGGAATGAGCAGTTCTTC.

The chain has TRBV10-3 and TRBJ2-3, with 10 bases that match TRBD2. The J segment lost 2 bases and the V segment lost 2 bases, leaving 4 bases of the junction unmatched. CDR3 length: 16 residues. Germline loops: CDR1 ENHRY, CDR2 SYGVKD. In nucleotides, the CDR3 is TGTGCCATCAGTGAGGGGACTAGCGCCCCCACAGATACGCAGTATTTT. Encoded protein: CAISEGTSAPTDTQYF.

This clonotype was seen a handful of times. CDR3 sequence: CAISESSLDIYEQYF. The CDR3 coding sequence is TGTGCCATCAGTGAGTCCTCCCTGGACATCTACGAGCAGTACTTC. J is TRBJ2-7 and V is TRBV10-3; the D gene is possibly TRBD1 (5 bases). The germline V and J ends were trimmed by 0 bases and 3 bases, with 12 bases remaining between them. In germline, CDR1 is ENHRY, CDR2 SYGVKD. The CDR3 length is 15 residues.

Points on this clonotype: A read error is possible here, since a much larger clone lies one base away. The rearrangement joins TRBV4-3 to TRBJ2-1, with 10 positions matching TRBD2. The CDR3 totals 16 residues. Germline lookup yields CDR1 LGHNA and CDR2 YSLEER. The V segment lost 0 bases and the J segment 11 bases; nucleotides outside the gene matches: 10. The CDR3 here is CASSQDVSSGRNKQFF. The CDR3 DNA sequence: TGCGCCAGCAGCCAAGATGTTAGTAGCGGGAGGAATAAGCAGTTCTTC.

The chain employs TRBV12-3 or TRBV12-4 and TRBJ2-1; TRBD1 agrees at 10 bases. V shed 5 bases and J 4 bases; nucleotides not matched to a gene: 8. The CDR3 spans 16 residues. CDR3 amino acids: CASSPGTGEGYNEQFF. Here the CDR3 DNA reads TGTGCCAGCAGTCCAGGGACAGGGGAAGGGTACAATGAGCAGTTCTTC.

The chain is built from TRBV6-5 and TRBJ2-6, with D possibly being TRBD1 (5 bases). The germline gives CDR1 MNHEY, CDR2 SVGAGI. V lost 2 bases to trimming and J lost 2 bases, with 13 bases between them. This CDR3 contains 17 residues. The CDR3 DNA reads TGTGCCAGCAGTTACGCCCCTCAGGGCCCTGGGGCCAACGTCCTGACTTTC. Translated, it gives CASSYAPQGPGANVLTF.

This sequence joins TRBV6-2 or TRBV6-3 and TRBJ2-5, with D possibly TRBD1 on 5 matching bases. V lost 11 bases, J lost 5 bases, and 24 bases lay in between. This CDR3 spans 15 amino acids. Per germline, CDR1 MNHEY and CDR2 SVGEGT. CDR3 sequence (DNA): TGTGCCTCTCAACTCTCCGTAGCAGGGCGGGAGACCCAGTACTTC. As protein: CASQLSVAGRETQYF.

This clonotype showed up just a few times. This sequence joins TRBV2 and TRBJ2-2; 13 bases align to TRBD2. J gave up 4 bases and V 3 bases, and 5 bases lay outside the gene matches. Germline V CDR1 and CDR2: SNHLY, FYNNEI. The CDR3 spans 17 residues. The CDR3 spells CASSDLGLAGTTGELFF. The CDR3 DNA reads TGTGCCAGCAGTGACTTGGGACTAGCGGGAACCACCGGGGAGCTGTTTTTT.

This clonotype was observed many times. The junction shows a germline mismatch at one end, possibly a read error. The CDR3 sequence: CASSLEGEQFF. The CDR3 coding sequence is TGTGCCAGCAGCTTAGAGGGTGAGCAGTTCTTC. The rearrangement joins TRBV5-1 to TRBJ2-1; TRBD2 is a possible D gene (5 bases). This CDR3 has 11 amino acids. Per germline, CDR1 SGHRS and CDR2 YFSETQ.

This clonotype was seen a few times. V is TRBV11-2 and J is TRBJ2-7; no firm D call. Per germline, CDR1 SGHAT and CDR2 FQNNGV. CDR3 size: 12 residues. Between the trimmed V and J ends, which lost 0 bases and 3 bases, there was a span of 3 bases. The chain's CDR3 is CASSLELYEQYF. DNA of the CDR3: TGTGCCAGCAGCTTAGAACTCTACGAGCAGTACTTC.

This clonotype has a handful of counts. V and J are TRBV7-8 and TRBJ2-1; TRBD2 matches 12 bases. This CDR3 is built from 17 residues. Germline V gene data show CDR1 as SGHVS and CDR2 as FQNEAQ. V lost 4 bases to trimming and J lost 4 bases; unmatched junction nucleotides: 8. CDR3 bases: TGTGCCAGCAGCTCAACGACTAGCGGGAGATCTTACAATGAGCAGTTCTTC. It encodes CASSSTTSGRSYNEQFF.

This chain uses TRBV24-1 with TRBJ2-1; 9 nucleotides match TRBD2. From germline, CDR1 is KGHDR and CDR2 SFDVKD. The CDR3 runs 15 residues. The V gene end was trimmed by 4 bases and the J gene end by 5 bases; junction bases not matched to a gene: 5. This CDR3 is CATSDPAGGHNEQFF. In nucleotides, the CDR3 is TGTGCCACCAGTGACCCAGCGGGAGGCCACAATGAGCAGTTCTTC.

This clonotype was recorded a few times. The CDR3 bases are TGCAGCGTCGAGCTGCGGGAGGTTCAGTTCTTC. This gives the protein CSVELREVQFF. The chain is built from TRBV29-1 and TRBJ2-1, with 8 bases lining up with TRBD2. Looked up from germline, CDR1 is SQVTM and CDR2 is ANQGSEA. The CDR3 runs 11 residues. Unmatched junction bases numbered 8, after V lost 6 bases and J lost 13 bases.

J is TRBJ1-4 and V is TRBV20-1; the D gene is possibly TRBD1 (5 bases). Trimming stripped 0 bases from V and 8 bases from J, with 13 bases between. Germline V gives CDR1 DFQATT, CDR2 SNEGSKA (reference sequence). This CDR3 has 14 residues. CDR3 loop: CSARDRDRGEKLFF. In nucleotides, the CDR3 is TGCAGTGCTAGAGATCGGGACCGGGGGGAAAAACTGTTTTTT.

The chain employs TRBV14 and TRBJ2-4; D is possibly TRBD1 (5 bases). The closer fit of TRBJ2-7 to the DNA end suggests the J call may be wrong. Germline loops: CDR1 SGHDN, CDR2 FVKESK. CDR3 length equals 12 residues. The CDR3 DNA sequence: TGTGCCAGCAGCCGTCAGGGCGTCGAGCAGTACTTC. This translates into CASSRQGVEQYF.

CDR3 protein: CSATYPSRANQPQHF. The CDR3 bases are TGCAGTGCTACCTACCCCAGCAGGGCCAATCAGCCCCAGCATTTT. The chain links TRBV20-1 to TRBJ1-5, with a tentative D call TRBD1 (5 bases). Germline CDR1 DFQATT, CDR2 SNEGSKA (reference sequence). The CDR3 spans 15 residues. V lost 4 bases and J lost 3, with 16 bases in between.

This clonotype was found a few times. This chain joins TRBV4-3 and TRBJ2-3, with TRBD2 identical over 13 bases. Losses at the gene ends were 3 bases for V and 4 bases for J; bases not matched to a gene: 7. Germline V gene lookup returns CDR1 LGHNA and CDR2 YSLEER. This CDR3 comprises 17 residues. The CDR3 region is CASSHGLAGVWADTQYF. CDR3 sequence (DNA): TGCGCCAGCAGCCACGGACTAGCGGGAGTATGGGCAGATACGCAGTATTTT.

DNA of the CDR3: TGTGCCAGCAGTTCCGGACAGGGTGGGGACTATGGCTACACCTTC. It is translated as CASSSGQGGDYGYTF. V is TRBV12-3 or TRBV12-4 and J is TRBJ1-2, with TRBD1 matching over 8 bases. The CDR3 length is 15 residues. After removal of 4 bases from V and 3 bases from J, the junction contained 7 bases not matched to a gene.

The V gene is TRBV7-2, the J gene TRBJ2-6, with a tentative D call TRBD1 (5 bases). The V end lost 3 bases, the J end lost 0 bases, and 9 bases lay between the germline ends. CDR1 and CDR2 (germline): SGHTA, FQGNSA. The CDR3 length is 16 residues. CDR3 nucleotides: TGTGCCAGCAGCTTGGGGCCGAGCTCTGGGGCCAACGTCCTGACTTTC. Residues: CASSLGPSSGANVLTF.

This clonotype was picked up a small number of times. This sequence joins TRBV7-9 and TRBJ2-3; a weak D match, TRBD2 (5 bases). CDR1 and CDR2 from the germline V gene are SEHNR and FQNEAQ (reference sequence). This CDR3 is built from 17 residues. Deletions cut 5 bases from V and 4 bases from J, with 22 bases between. CDR3 nucleotide sequence: TGTGCCAGCAGCACCCTCCCATTTAGAGGGCGGGCAGATACGCAGTATTTT. Translating gives CASSTLPFRGRADTQYF.

The rearrangement uses TRBV9 and TRBJ2-7, with TRBD1 identical over 8 bases. The CDR3 contains 12 residues. Germline values: CDR1 SGDLS, CDR2 YYNGEE. V lost 7 bases and J lost 3; bases outside the gene matches: 3. This chain's CDR3 is CASGGTGYEQYF. The CDR3 DNA reads TGTGCCAGCGGCGGGACAGGCTACGAGCAGTACTTC.

Remarks on this clonotype: A read error may produce the germline difference seen at one junction end. The V and J genes are TRBV9 and TRBJ2-1; no clear D gene. The CDR3 is 13 amino acids. Germline loops: CDR1 SGDLS, CDR2 YYNGEE. DNA for the CDR3: TGTGCCTGCAGCGTAGACCATAGTCCCGAGCAGTTCTTC. Encoded protein: CACSVDHSPEQFF. The variable domain in full, with the rest retrieved from reference TRBV9 and TRBJ2-1, is DSGVTQTPKHLITATGQRVTLRCSPRSGDLSVYWYQQSLDQGLQFLIQYYNGEERAKGNILERFSAQQFPDLHSELNLSSLELGDSALYFCACSVDHSPEQFFGPGTRLTVL.

This clonotype has just a few counts. This CDR3 is CASSPREWAGTEAFF. The CDR3 nucleotides read TGTGCCAGCAGCCCGCGCGAGTGGGCAGGCACTGAAGCTTTCTTT. The chain uses TRBV5-6 and TRBJ1-1; the D is unclear. CDR1 SGHDT and CDR2 YYEEEE come from the germline V gene. This CDR3 has 15 amino acids. The V end lost 4 bases, the J end lost 4 bases, and 17 bases lay between the germline ends. The entire variable domain, with the rest obtained from reference TRBV5-6 and TRBJ1-1, is as follows: DAGVTQSPTHLIKTRGQQVTLRCSPKSGHDTVSWYQQALGQGPQFIFQYYEEEERQRGNFPDRFSGHQFPNYSSELNVNALLLGDSALYLCASSPREWAGTEAFFGQGTRLTVV.

This clonotype was detected only a few times. V is TRBV5-1 and J is TRBJ2-1, with TRBD2 matching over 8 bases. The CDR3 spans 15 residues. The trim removed 0 bases at V and 6 bases at J, leaving 5 bases unmatched. The germline V gene has CDR1 SGHRS and CDR2 YFSETQ. Here the CDR3 DNA reads TGCGCCAGCAGCTTGGGGAGCGGGAGCACCAATGAGCAGTTCTTC. Protein product: CASSLGSGSTNEQFF. Complete variable domain (other parts from reference TRBV5-1 and TRBJ2-1): KAGVTQTPRYLIKTRGQQVTLSCSPISGHRSVSWYQQTPGQGLQFLFEYFSETQRNKGNFPGRFSGRQFSNSRSEMNVSTLELGDSALYLCASSLGSGSTNEQFFGPGTRLTVL.